Listed here are 30 T cell receptor beta chains from one sample, sequenced in a study of T-cell memory formation after mild COVID-19 (dated by TCRdb to the early 2020s). The library was produced with 5' RACE. Sequencing used an Illumina NovaSeq 6000. The raw public reads went through TCRdb reprocessing: fastp at Q25, MiXCR clone calling, in-frame beta chains kept. Here each entry gathers all rows of one CDR3 protein and keeps the most common genes and DNA. The sample table holds some 270,000 distinct CDR3 sequences, of which 15% were seen once. The ten largest make up 2.1% of the sample. Sequencing used PBMCs or a T cell subset sorted from them (not recorded which). These receptors were collected from an adult woman who had mild COVID-19 (a few samples of this study predate the infection). The sample titles of this study are shuffled in the database, so cell type and time point are left out; the donor was told from shared clones.

This clonotype was seen a handful of times. This chain connects TRBV5-1 to TRBJ2-6; maybe TRBD2 (6 bases). Germline values: CDR1 SGHRS, CDR2 YFSETQ. The V end was cut by 0 bases, the J end by 2 bases, with 15 bases between. The CDR3 consists of 18 residues. DNA for the CDR3: TGCGCCAGCAGCTTGGCCCCGGGGGACTCTGCTGGGGCCAACGTCCTGACTTTC. It specifies CASSLAPGDSAGANVLTF.

The chain is built from TRBV3-1 and TRBJ2-3; D is unclear. Germline CDR1 LGHDT, CDR2 YNNKEL (reference sequence). V dropped 5 bases and J dropped 1 base, with 7 bases sitting between them. CDR3 size: 13 residues. The CDR3 DNA reads TGTGCCAGCAGCAACTTCGGCACAGATACGCAGTATTTT. This encodes CASSNFGTDTQYF.

CDR3 in DNA: TGTGCCAGCAGCCAAGGAGGGGGTTCAAACAATGAGCAGTTCTTC. Translated: CASSQGGGSNNEQFF. The rearrangement uses TRBV3-1 and TRBJ2-1, with a possible D match to TRBD1 (6 bases). CDR1 and CDR2 (germline): LGHDT, YNNKEL (reference sequence). The CDR3 consists of 15 residues. The V end lost 1 base, the J end lost 5 bases, and 12 bases lay between the germline ends.

The J gene is TRBJ2-5, the V gene TRBV7-7, with TRBD1 identical over 10 bases. Germline V gives CDR1 SSHAT, CDR2 FNYEAQ (reference sequence). The CDR3 covers 14 residues. V was pared by 5 bases and J by 4 bases, with 4 bases of the junction left unmatched. CDR3 loop: CASSPTGGGETQYF. DNA of the CDR3: TGTGCCAGCAGCCCGACAGGGGGCGGAGAGACCCAGTACTTC.

This clonotype has ten or more counts. The genes are TRBV3-1 and TRBJ2-1; 8 bases agree with TRBD2. This CDR3 contains 17 residues. Germline lookup yields CDR1 LGHDT and CDR2 YNNKEL (reference sequence). J gave up 5 bases and V 4 bases, and 13 bases lay outside the gene matches. The CDR3 nucleotides read TGTGCCAGCAGCCTCGCTCCAGGGAATAGCGGGGACAATGAGCAGTTCTTC. Protein: CASSLAPGNSGDNEQFF.

The table lists this clonotype with a few counts. The V call is TRBV4-1, the J call TRBJ2-1; D unresolved. CDR1 and CDR2 (germline): MGHRA, YSYEKL. V lost 0 bases, J lost 4 bases, and 13 bases lay in between. The CDR3 is made up of 16 amino acids. CDR3 sequence (DNA): TGCGCCAGCAGCCAAGATGTGGGTCTAGTATACAATGAGCAGTTCTTC. Residues: CASSQDVGLVYNEQFF.

This clonotype was seen a handful of times. The V call is TRBV24-1, the J call TRBJ2-1, with D possibly matching TRBD1 (6 bases). CDR1 KGHDR and CDR2 SFDVKD come from the germline V gene. The CDR3 consists of 15 residues. The V and J ends lost 4 bases and 10 bases respectively, with 19 bases between them. CDR3 bases: TGTGCCACCAGTGACTCTGGGGGCTCGCGGAGGGAGCAGTTCTTC. It yields the protein CATSDSGGSRREQFF.

This clonotype has more than one count but fewer than ten. This chain links TRBV2 with TRBJ1-2, with no clear D. The germline gives CDR1 SNHLY, CDR2 FYNNEI. Trimming pared 4 bases from V and 8 bases from J, leaving 11 bases between. CDR3 length equals 12 residues. CDR3 region: CASSVFGLGYTF. The CDR3 region has the DNA TGTGCCAGCAGTGTTTTCGGCTTGGGCTACACCTTC.

The CDR3 region is CSALRRAGDHYEQYF. CDR3 DNA sequence: TGCAGTGCTCTTAGGAGAGCGGGAGATCACTACGAGCAGTACTTC. The chain is built from TRBV20-1 and TRBJ2-7; TRBD2 matches 8 bases. Trimming at V came to 5 bases and at J to 3 bases, leaving 12 bases not matched to a gene. In germline, CDR1 is DFQATT, CDR2 SNEGSKA (reference sequence). The CDR3 sequence is 15 residues long.

This clonotype was seen many times. The chain uses TRBV5-1 and TRBJ2-7, with a tentative D call TRBD2 (6 bases). Germline CDR1 SGHRS, CDR2 YFSETQ. Trimming removed 2 bases from V and 4 bases from J, with 10 bases in between. The CDR3 has 13 residues. Here the CDR3 reads CASSLGGGYEQYF. The CDR3 nucleotides are TGCGCCAGCAGCTTAGGTGGGGGGTACGAGCAGTACTTC.

The chain uses TRBV5-1 and TRBJ2-7; 8 bases fit TRBD1. This CDR3 is built from 14 residues. The V segment lost 5 bases and the J segment 2 bases; nucleotides outside the gene matches: 6. The germline V gene encodes CDR1 SGHRS and CDR2 YFSETQ. Here the CDR3 reads CASSRGQETYEQYF. The CDR3 bases are TGCGCCAGCAGTCGGGGACAGGAGACCTACGAGCAGTACTTC.

V is TRBV12-3 or TRBV12-4 and J is TRBJ1-1; TRBD1 might be the D (5 bases). Trimming removed 1 base at V and 3 bases at J, with 12 bases between. This CDR3 has 15 amino acids. The CDR3 nucleotides are TGTGCCAGCAGTTTAGAGGGGTTAAGGGACACTGAAGCTTTCTTT. Amino acids: CASSLEGLRDTEAFF.

The chain combines TRBV20-1 with TRBJ2-1; 12 bases are a match to TRBD2. This CDR3 spans 15 amino acids. Germline CDR1 and CDR2: DFQATT and SNEGSKA (reference sequence). V trimming: 6 bases; J trimming: 4 bases; junction bases outside the gene matches: 7. CDR3 in amino acids: CSAKPLAGGYNEQFF. CDR3 sequence (DNA): TGCAGTGCCAAACCCCTAGCGGGAGGGTACAATGAGCAGTTCTTC.

Only a few counts were recorded for this clonotype. The chain is built from TRBV6-6 and TRBJ2-7, with 9 bases fitting TRBD1. The ends lost 8 bases at V and 2 bases at J; junction bases unmatched: 10. The CDR3 is made up of 15 amino acids. The germline CDR1 and CDR2 sequences are MNHNY and SVGAGI (reference sequence). CDR3 sequence reads: CASRKPGQGTYEQYF. The CDR3, as DNA: TGTGCCAGCCGAAAGCCAGGACAGGGGACCTACGAGCAGTACTTC.

There are a few counts of this clonotype. The V call is TRBV20-1, the J call TRBJ2-7, with a tentative D call TRBD2 (6 bases). The V end lost 3 bases, the J end lost 3 bases, and 21 bases lay between the germline ends. This CDR3 comprises 16 residues. The germline V gene encodes CDR1 DFQATT and CDR2 SNEGSKA (reference sequence). The DNA for the CDR3 is TGCAGTGCTAGGGTCCTGGCGGGATCGGGTTACTACGAGCAGTACTTC. Residues: CSARVLAGSGYYEQYF.

This clonotype was recorded a few times. A junction boundary mismatches the germline segment, possibly from a read error. V and J are TRBV10-1 and TRBJ1-6; no clear D. The CDR3 totals 13 residues. Germline lookup yields CDR1 WNHNN and CDR2 SYGVQD (reference sequence). The CDR3: CASNEGHNSPLHF. DNA of the CDR3: TGCGCCAGCAATGAGGGCCATAATTCACCCCTCCACTTT.

This clonotype occurred a few times. The V gene is TRBV29-1, the J gene TRBJ2-5; D might be TRBD1 (5 bases). This CDR3 comprises 14 residues. Germline V gene sequence: CDR1 SQVTM, CDR2 ANQGSEA. Trimming shortened V by 4 bases and J by 4 bases, and 16 bases separated the two germline ends. In DNA, the CDR3 is TGCAGCGTTGCCAGGGCAACTGCCCGAGAGACCCAGTACTTC. Its translation: CSVARATARETQYF.

CDR3 amino acids: CASSAGETKRYEQYF. CDR3 in DNA: TGTGCCAGCTCAGCAGGGGAAACTAAGCGCTACGAGCAGTACTTC. This sequence joins TRBV18 and TRBJ2-7; D is perhaps TRBD1 (6 bases). The germline gives CDR1 KGHSH, CDR2 LQKENI. There are 15 residues in the CDR3. Trimming cost V 5 bases and J 3 bases, with 17 bases left between them.

The J gene is TRBJ1-4, the V gene TRBV7-9, with 10 bases identical to TRBD1. This CDR3 spans 18 amino acids. The J segment lost 4 bases and the V segment lost 3 bases, leaving 11 bases of the junction unmatched. CDR1 is SEHNR and CDR2 is FQNEAQ in the germline V gene (reference sequence). CDR3 in amino acids: CASSLGQGPNTINEKLFF. The CDR3 DNA sequence: TGTGCCAGCAGCTTGGGACAGGGGCCGAACACCATTAATGAAAAACTGTTTTTT.

This clonotype was seen a few times. The gene calls are TRBV12-3 or TRBV12-4 and TRBJ2-7; 8 bases are shared with TRBD1. The CDR3 contains 14 residues. After removal of 3 bases from V and 3 bases from J, the junction contained 4 bases not matched to a gene. DNA of the CDR3: TGTGCCAGCAGTTTGGACAGGGTCCACTACGAGCAGTACTTC. It translates to CASSLDRVHYEQYF.

This chain connects TRBV4-3 to TRBJ1-5; D is undetermined. The CDR3 extends over 13 amino acids. Trimming pared 2 bases from V and 6 bases from J, leaving 8 bases between. Germline-derived CDR1 and CDR2 are LGHNA and YSLEER. CDR3 bases: TGCGCCAGCAGCCAACTGCTCGGTCAGCCCCAGCATTTT. Its translation: CASSQLLGQPQHF.

This clonotype has a handful of counts. This chain uses TRBV18 with TRBJ2-3; D gene unclear. Germline CDR1 KGHSH, CDR2 LQKENI. This CDR3 comprises 14 residues. Trimming pared 5 bases from V and 2 bases from J, leaving 11 bases between. The CDR3 coding sequence is TGTGCCAGCTCATCACTCACCGACACAGATACGCAGTATTTT. As protein: CASSSLTDTDTQYF.

The chain uses TRBV5-4 and TRBJ1-4; D not resolved. The CDR3 consists of 15 residues. CDR1 and CDR2 from the germline V gene are SGHNT and YYREEE (reference sequence). Trimming shortened V by 0 bases and J by 4 bases, and 10 bases separated the two germline ends. CDR3 amino acids: CASSLDRDGNEKLFF. The CDR3 DNA follows: TGTGCCAGCAGCTTGGACCGCGACGGTAATGAAAAACTGTTTTTT.

V gene TRBV3-1 combines with J gene TRBJ2-5, with D uncertain. Deletions cut 4 bases from V and 5 bases from J, with 11 bases between. CDR1 is LGHDT and CDR2 is YNNKEL in the germline V gene (reference sequence). CDR3 length: 13 residues. Here the CDR3 reads CASSPGLMETQYF. CDR3 nucleotide sequence: TGTGCCAGCAGCCCGGGCCTTATGGAGACCCAGTACTTC.

The chain has TRBV12-3 or TRBV12-4 and TRBJ2-5; 10 nucleotides align to TRBD2. J gave up 5 bases and V 1 base, and 16 bases lay outside the gene matches. The CDR3 consists of 19 residues. The CDR3 loop reads CASSLGDRLAGVQAETQYF. DNA for the CDR3: TGTGCCAGCAGTTTAGGGGATAGGCTAGCGGGAGTGCAAGCGGAGACCCAGTACTTC.

This clonotype has a handful of counts. J is TRBJ1-2 and V is TRBV12-3 or TRBV12-4; TRBD1 matches at 7 bases. J was trimmed by 6 bases and V by 3 bases; bases with no gene match: 4. This CDR3 has 13 amino acids. CDR3 bases: TGTGCCAGCAGTTTCGGCAGGGGGAATGGCTACACCTTC. Amino acid sequence: CASSFGRGNGYTF.

This clonotype was detected a few times. CDR3: CASSTGGTNEKLFF. CDR3 in DNA: TGTGCCAGCAGTACTGGAGGGACTAATGAAAAACTGTTTTTT. The chain couples TRBV12-3 or TRBV12-4 to TRBJ1-4, with no clear D. Trimming pared 5 bases from V and 2 bases from J, leaving 9 bases between. The CDR3 extends over 14 amino acids.

The rearrangement joins TRBV20-1 to TRBJ2-3, with TRBD2 identical over 8 bases. Germline V gives CDR1 DFQATT, CDR2 SNEGSKA (reference sequence). Trimming took 5 bases from V and 2 from J; bases not matched to a gene: 6. The CDR3 consists of 14 residues. The CDR3 reads CSAFLAGLTDTQYF. CDR3 DNA: TGCAGTGCTTTTCTAGCGGGCCTCACAGATACGCAGTATTTT.

This clonotype has only a few counts. The V gene is TRBV24-1, the J gene TRBJ2-1; D is unclear. The V end lost 3 bases, the J end lost 8 bases, and 19 bases lay between the germline ends. The CDR3 runs 16 residues. The germline V gene encodes CDR1 KGHDR and CDR2 SFDVKD. The CDR3 loop reads CATSDPRVDPVDEQFF. The CDR3 DNA reads as TGTGCCACCAGTGATCCGCGAGTGGACCCCGTGGATGAGCAGTTCTTC.

Regarding this clonotype: A much larger clonotype is one base distant, so this may be a read error. J is TRBJ2-5 and V is TRBV7-3; D call uncertain. Germline CDR1 and CDR2: SGHTA and FQGTGA. The CDR3 extends over 13 amino acids. The CDR3 nucleotides read TGTACCAGCAGCCTTTCCGCGTTAGAGACCCAGTACTTC. Amino acids: CTSSLSALETQYF.